This entry lists 16 T cell receptor beta chains sequenced from one sample in a study of shared clonotypes between healthy human individuals. Here immunoSEQ multiplex PCR was the method, and the copy in TCRdb shows in-frame clones only, minus some. The data hold 2 million to 2.5 million clones, with 92% observed a single time. Material: naive CD4+ T cells from PBMCs. Subset here: CD45RA+ positively selected. The source is a man younger than 35 in good health. Some clones in this sample may be carry-over from other donors' samples.

The chain combines TRBV30 with TRBJ2-1; D is possibly TRBD2 (5 bases). Trimming left V 2 bases short and J 12 bases short, with 11 bases between. Germline loops: CDR1 GTSNPN, CDR2 SVGIG (reference sequence). The CDR3 consists of 11 residues. The CDR3 here is CAWSYAGGQFF. The DNA for the CDR3 is TGTGCCTGGAGTTACGCCGGAGGGCAGTTCTTC.

This sequence joins TRBV6-5 and TRBJ2-7; TRBD1 might be the D (6 bases). Trimming stripped 0 bases from V and 3 bases from J, with 12 bases between. Germline V gives CDR1 MNHEY, CDR2 SVGAGI. The CDR3 has 15 amino acids. The CDR3 region has the DNA TGTGCCAGCAGTTACTCCGGACAGAGAGGCTACGAGCAGTACTTC. Its protein product is CASSYSGQRGYEQYF.

The rearrangement uses TRBV5-6 and TRBJ1-5; 9 nucleotides align to TRBD1. The germline CDR1 and CDR2 sequences are SGHDT and YYEEEE. V gave up 0 bases and J gave up 3 bases; unmatched junction bases: 4. The CDR3 loop spans 16 amino acids. CDR3 sequence reads: CASSLGTGGSNQPQHF. For the CDR3, the DNA is TGTGCCAGCAGCTTGGGAACAGGGGGCTCCAATCAGCCCCAGCATTTT.

About this clone: The same CDR3 arises from other DNA sequences in this sample as well. V is TRBV28 and J is TRBJ2-3; 7 bases map to TRBD2. This CDR3 contains 14 residues. Trimming cost V 3 bases and J 5 bases; bases outside gene matches: 5. The V gene's germline CDR1 is MDHEN and CDR2 SYDVKM. CDR3: CASSLGGSRDTQYF. The CDR3 region has the DNA TGTGCCAGCAGTTTGGGCGGGAGTCGAGATACGCAGTATTTT.

This clone was observed a single time. The chain recombines TRBV6-6 with TRBJ1-1; 10 bases align to TRBD1. The germline V gene has CDR1 MNHNY and CDR2 SVGAGI (reference sequence). The CDR3 covers 15 residues. Trimming cost V 4 bases and J 7 bases; bases outside gene matches: 9. This CDR3 reads CASSSAGTGVFEAFF. In DNA, the CDR3 is TGTGCCAGCAGTTCCGCCGGGACAGGGGTATTTGAAGCTTTCTTT.

The chain is built from TRBV5-1 and TRBJ1-1; 9 bases are shared with TRBD1. CDR1 SGHRS and CDR2 YFSETQ come from the germline V gene. The CDR3 has 15 amino acids. V dropped 2 bases and J dropped 6; count of bases not matched to a gene: 8. As DNA, the CDR3 is TGCGCCAGCAGCTTATCGGGACAGGGTTTGTCTGAAGCTTTCTTT. Translation: CASSLSGQGLSEAFF.

The V gene is TRBV30, the J gene TRBJ1-5; 12 bases map to TRBD1. J gave up 7 bases and V 5 bases, and 21 bases lay outside the gene matches. This CDR3 comprises 19 residues. Germline CDR1 and CDR2: GTSNPN and SVGIG (reference sequence). The CDR3 is CAWGPEPGTGGYRGQPQHF. CDR3 bases: TGTGCCTGGGGCCCCGAACCCGGGACAGGGGGCTATCGGGGGCAGCCCCAGCATTTT.

V usage is TRBV12-5 and J usage is TRBJ2-7; 9 bases agree with TRBD1. In germline, CDR1 is LGHNT, CDR2 FRNRAP. The CDR3 extends over 15 amino acids. Losses at the gene ends were 2 bases for V and 6 bases for J; bases not matched to a gene: 8. This chain's CDR3 is CASGLRDREIREQYF. The CDR3, as DNA: TGTGCTAGTGGTTTGAGGGACAGGGAGATTCGCGAGCAGTACTTC.

In regard to this clone: Other DNA sequences within the sample encode an identical CDR3. V is TRBV30 and J is TRBJ2-5; D gene ambiguous. The germline gives CDR1 GTSNPN, CDR2 SVGIG (reference sequence). The germline V and J ends were trimmed by 0 bases and 5 bases, with 4 bases remaining between them. The CDR3 extends over 11 amino acids. CDR3 nucleotide sequence: TGTGCCTGGAGTGTACCGGAGACCCAGTACTTC. Amino acids: CAWSVPETQYF.

The chain joins TRBV5-5 to TRBJ1-4, with D tentatively TRBD1 (5 bases). The germline V gene has CDR1 SGHKS and CDR2 YYEKEE (reference sequence). The V end was cut by 1 base, the J end by 0 bases, with 13 bases between. The CDR3 runs 17 residues. This CDR3 reads CASSLMLGPATNEKLFF. CDR3 nucleotides: TGTGCCAGCAGCTTGATGTTGGGGCCGGCAACTAATGAAAAACTGTTTTTT.

Notes on this clone: The same CDR3 can be traced to other DNA sequences in this sample. This chain links TRBV9 with TRBJ1-5, with TRBD1 matching over 7 bases. Per germline, CDR1 SGDLS and CDR2 YYNGEE. Trimming at V came to 0 bases and at J to 4 bases, leaving 4 bases not matched to a gene. The CDR3 length is 15 residues. The CDR3 nucleotides read TGTGCCAGCAGCGTAGAGGCAGGGGGTAATCAGCCCCAGCATTTT. Its translation: CASSVEAGGNQPQHF.

This chain uses TRBV7-3 with TRBJ2-1; 7 positions match TRBD2. CDR1 and CDR2 from the germline V gene are SGHTA and FQGTGA. V lost 4 bases, J lost 5 bases, and 5 bases stayed unmatched. The CDR3 totals 14 residues. CDR3 protein: CASSSKGGDNEQFF. The DNA for the CDR3 is TGTGCCAGCAGCTCGAAGGGAGGGGACAATGAGCAGTTCTTC.

The J gene is TRBJ1-1, the V gene TRBV7-2; 7 positions agree with TRBD1. CDR1 SGHTA and CDR2 FQGNSA come from the germline V gene. V was clipped by 5 bases and J by 3 bases; unmatched bases: 3. CDR3 length: 13 amino acids. CDR3 loop: CASSRDSYTEAFF. CDR3 coding DNA: TGTGCCAGCAGCCGGGACAGCTACACTGAAGCTTTCTTT.

This chain connects TRBV6-5 to TRBJ2-2; D is unclear. The CDR3 is made up of 13 amino acids. CDR1 is MNHEY, CDR2 SVGAGI, per germline. V gave up 1 base and J gave up 3 bases, with 3 bases separating them. CDR3 residues: CASSYLDTGELFF. CDR3 DNA sequence: TGTGCCAGCAGTTACTTGGACACCGGGGAGCTGTTTTTT.

The rearrangement uses TRBV5-1 and TRBJ2-7, with 8 nucleotides matching TRBD1. CDR3 length equals 16 residues. Germline CDR1 reads SGHRS; CDR2 reads YFSETQ. Trimming removed 0 bases from V and 8 bases from J; junction bases left unmatched: 13. The CDR3 DNA reads TGCGCCAGCAGCTTGGGCCCTGTAACGGGACAGGTTAAGCAGTACTTC. It codes for CASSLGPVTGQVKQYF.

Concerning this clone itself: The sample holds other DNA sequences that translate to the same CDR3. For the CDR3, the DNA is TGTGCCAGCAGTTTGGGGGCTAGCTACGAGCAGTACTTC. Translation gives CASSLGASYEQYF. V gene TRBV28 combines with J gene TRBJ2-7, with D possibly TRBD1 on 6 matching bases. V dropped 3 bases and J dropped 3 bases, with 9 bases sitting between them. The CDR3 extends over 13 amino acids. The germline V gene has CDR1 MDHEN and CDR2 SYDVKM.